The clone carrying this TCR beta chain has a count of ten or more. Arm-PCR with iRepertoire HTBI primers amplified the CDR3 regions for these TCR beta libraries. MiXCR, run by TCRdb on the multiplex PCR reads, gives a single entry per CDR3 protein. This table has 400,000 to 650,000 distinct CDR3 sequences, approximately 16% appearing once. The data were taken from a study of regulatory T cells in long-lasting Graves disease. Time point noted: newly diagnosed GD, antithyroid drugs for less than 3 months. The TCR library was made from RNA that had been extracted from PBMCs in TRIzol. V shed 6 bases and J shed 1 base, with 18 bases lying between them. From germline, CDR1 is DFQATT and CDR2 SNEGSKA (reference sequence). This CDR3 has 15 amino acids. In addition, the sample was reused for a study of T cells in Graves' hyperthyroidism and ophthalmopathy. That paper notes: The TCR CDR3 was amplified in a first-round RT-PCR using the HTBI primer set.

The chain carries TRBV20-1 and TRBJ1-1; D is unclear. The sample consisted of peripheral blood mononuclear cells (PBMCs), taken at new diagnosis, from a patient treated with antithyroid drugs. The clonotype originates from a woman aged 40 to 65 with Graves disease. CDR3 loop: CSAHRAAAGNTEAFF. In nucleotides, the CDR3 is TGCAGTGCCCATCGGGCGGCAGCAGGGAACACTGAAGCTTTCTTT.